This T cell receptor (beta chain) came from a study of response to subunit inactivated influenza vaccine. The study, taken as a whole, reports: With each seasonal influenza vaccination, the authors suggested, few new T cells are recruited.

This clonotype was found many times. What it recognizes is unknown. V lost 0 bases, J lost 5 bases, and 6 bases stayed unmatched. This CDR3 is 16 amino acids long. CDR1 is SGHRS and CDR2 is YFSETQ in the germline V gene. TCRdb re-called the RT-PCR reads with MiXCR, one entry per CDR3 protein. The sample comprises approximately 570,000 distinct CDR3 sequences, 6% to 9% of which are singletons, and roughly 13% rests with the top ten. The sample was PBMCs from blood, taken less than 30 months after vaccination. The TCR comes from a man aged 45 to 75 who received an inactivated influenza vaccine. V gene TRBV5-1 combines with J gene TRBJ1-1; 11 nucleotides align to TRBD1. The DNA for the CDR3 is TGCGCCAGCAGCTTGGCAACTGGGACAGGGGGGACTGAAGCTTTCTTT. Encoded protein: CASSLATGTGGTEAFF.